The source of this T cell receptor (beta chain) is a study of shared clonotypes between healthy human individuals (dated by TCRdb to 2018 to 2021). At the level of the whole study: Two women and a few men aged 18 to 49 years were included in the cohort. To increase sequencing depth and limit assay-specific biases, TCR repertoire library preparation and sequencing were carried out by different laboratories using diverse techniques. Per donor, leukapheresis produced somewhere between about 0.94 and 9 billion PBMCs. The study deeply sequenced blood TCR repertoires of several healthy adults to estimate repertoire size and the extent of clonotype sharing between individuals. For each donor, CD4 naive and CD4 memory were each given three plates, CD8 naive was given two plates, and CD8 memory was given one plate.

Study-wide findings and limitations: Based on pairwise subsampling, the degree of clonotype sharing among donors was expected to be affected by sequencing depth. Sharing across several donors was observed for about 4.8% of naive CD4, under 4% of naive CD8, roughly 2.3% of memory CD4, and around 0.4% of memory CD8 clonotypes. Estimated clonotype richness was generally larger for naive than for memory subsets. Rarefaction of sorted-subset datasets indicated incomplete sequencing despite the large sequencing depth. Higher generation probabilities were observed for clonotypes shared by all four sorted-subset donors than for non-shared clonotypes. Sampling was restricted to blood, and TCR repertoires in tissue are likely to differ from TCR repertoires in blood. The genetic and exposure-history diversity represented was limited by the small number of donors.

In regard to this clone: Its recognized antigen is unknown. Base qualities are not provided; no much larger clone lies one nucleotide away.

Trimming takes 6 bases from V and 8 bases from J, and the germline ends sit 16 bases apart. The CDR3 covers 13 residues, taking in both the cysteine and the phenylalanine. Kept here is only the CDR3 DNA, which spans 39 bases and is read in frame from base 1. Per the germline V gene, SNHLY is the CDR1 and FYNNEI is the CDR2. Using the deep immunoSEQ assay, multiplex PCR amplified TCR CDR3 regions from genomic DNA. Extracted genomic DNA from each cell subset was spread evenly across all wells of several immunoSEQ 96-well plates, with each plate serving as a replicate. For sorted subsets, approximately 210 ng genomic DNA, equal to tens of thousands of T cell genomes, was loaded into each replicate PCR. Purified libraries were quantified with a Qubit 3.0 fluorometer, sized on a Bioanalyzer 2100, and re-quantified with the KAPA Library Quantification kit. Every immunoSEQ 96-well plate was sequenced on a separate single-read 150-cycle Illumina NextSeq 550 flow cell. As for the authors' bioinformatics: Because the immunoSEQ output held only junctional sequences and lacked quality scores, the filtering could not match the filtering applied to full-length reads. To assign V/J genes and CDR3, sequences were annotated against IMGT germline references using PyIR, a Python wrapper for IgBLAST v1.9. Any read was removed if the V/J assignment was weak (E-value above 1e-6), the CDR3 was missing, or the read contained stop codons, out-of-frame junctions, or ambiguous translated residues. V3J clonotypes were defined by identical inferred V gene, J gene, and CDR3 amino acid sequence. The percentage overlap between two repertoires was calculated by dividing the number of shared unique clonotypes by the size of the smaller repertoire. Three approaches were used to assess repertoire richness: RTK rarefaction, the Chao1 estimator, and Recon v2.1 estimates of unobserved clonotypes. Generation probabilities for all TCRbeta clonotypes obtained by the gDNA method from a handful of donors were computed using OLGA. TCRdb took over this immuneACCESS table, retaining in-frame rearrangements with V and J assigned. Such tables are incomplete; in checked studies, under half of the missing clones stem from an unresolved V gene, and the remainder is unexplained. The V and J calls and the clone size are those of that table, but D and trimming were determined from the DNA. This sample lists hundreds of thousands of clones; approximately 73% were detected once. The ten largest make up around 1.8% of the sample.

Healthy HIV-negative adults with no recently reported acute infections or vaccinations were included as donors. Every donor was a Caucasian adult residing in Nashville, Tennessee, USA. CD4+ T cells were enriched through magnetic negative selection, after which naive cells were positively selected on CD45RA and the remaining negative fraction served as the memory subset. Blood was obtained by leukapheresis, after which PBMCs were separated by Ficoll-Histopaque density gradient centrifugation and cryopreserved in liquid nitrogen vapor phase. Purity and quantity of every magnetically sorted T cell population were checked by analytical flow cytometry. From each sorted fraction, genomic DNA was isolated and quantified by UV absorbance on a Nanodrop 2000c.

The V gene is TRBV2 and the J gene is TRBJ1-2; the D gene is perhaps TRBD1, from 5 matching bases. The sequencing sample was made of memory CD4+ T cells sorted from blood. This specimen's cell subset or site label, per the study, means: CD45RA-negative fraction. The TCR comes from a young woman in good health. The DNA reads TGTGCCAGCAGCCCGGGGGAGTTTGACGGCTACACCTTC. Translated, this is CASSPGEFDGYTF.